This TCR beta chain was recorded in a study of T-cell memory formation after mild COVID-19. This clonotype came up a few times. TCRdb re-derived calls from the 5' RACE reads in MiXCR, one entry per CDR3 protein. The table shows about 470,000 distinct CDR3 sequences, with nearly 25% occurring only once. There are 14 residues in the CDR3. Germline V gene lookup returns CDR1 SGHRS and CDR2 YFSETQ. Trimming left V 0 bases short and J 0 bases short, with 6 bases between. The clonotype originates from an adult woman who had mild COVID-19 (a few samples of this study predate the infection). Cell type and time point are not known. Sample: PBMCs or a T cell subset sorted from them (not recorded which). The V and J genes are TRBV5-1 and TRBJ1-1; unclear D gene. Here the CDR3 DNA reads TGCGCCAGCAGCTTGGAGTTATTGAACACTGAAGCTTTCTTT. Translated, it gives CASSLELLNTEAFF.